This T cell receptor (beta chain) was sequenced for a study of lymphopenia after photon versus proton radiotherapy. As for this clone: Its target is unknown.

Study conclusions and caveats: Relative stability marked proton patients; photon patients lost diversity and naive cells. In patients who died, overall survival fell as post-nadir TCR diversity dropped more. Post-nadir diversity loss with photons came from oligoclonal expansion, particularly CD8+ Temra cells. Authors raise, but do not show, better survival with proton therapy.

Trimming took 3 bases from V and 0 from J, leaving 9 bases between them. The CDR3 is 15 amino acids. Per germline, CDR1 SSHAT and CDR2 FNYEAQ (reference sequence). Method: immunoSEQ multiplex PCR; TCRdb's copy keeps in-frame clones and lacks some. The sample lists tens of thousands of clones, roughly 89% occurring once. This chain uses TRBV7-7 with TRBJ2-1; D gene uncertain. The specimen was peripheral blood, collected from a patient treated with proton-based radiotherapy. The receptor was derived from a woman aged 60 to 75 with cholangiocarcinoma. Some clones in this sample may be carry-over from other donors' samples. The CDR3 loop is CASSLLRTSYNEQFF. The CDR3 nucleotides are TGTGCCAGCAGCTTGCTGAGAACCTCCTACAATGAGCAGTTCTTC.